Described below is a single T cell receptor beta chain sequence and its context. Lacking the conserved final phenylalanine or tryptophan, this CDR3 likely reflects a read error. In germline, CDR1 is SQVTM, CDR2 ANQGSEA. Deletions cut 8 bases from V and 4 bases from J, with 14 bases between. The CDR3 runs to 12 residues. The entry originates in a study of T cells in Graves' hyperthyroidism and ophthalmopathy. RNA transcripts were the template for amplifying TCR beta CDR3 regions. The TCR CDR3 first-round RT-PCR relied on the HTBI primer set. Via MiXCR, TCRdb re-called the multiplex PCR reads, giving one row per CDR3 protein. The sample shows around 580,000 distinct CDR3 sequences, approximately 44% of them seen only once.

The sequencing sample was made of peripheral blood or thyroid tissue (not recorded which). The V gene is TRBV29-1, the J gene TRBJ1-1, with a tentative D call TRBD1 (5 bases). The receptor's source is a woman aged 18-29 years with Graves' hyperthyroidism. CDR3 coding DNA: TGCAGCTTTGGGGCGCAGGGCACTGAAGCTTTCCTT. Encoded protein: CSFGAQGTEAFL.